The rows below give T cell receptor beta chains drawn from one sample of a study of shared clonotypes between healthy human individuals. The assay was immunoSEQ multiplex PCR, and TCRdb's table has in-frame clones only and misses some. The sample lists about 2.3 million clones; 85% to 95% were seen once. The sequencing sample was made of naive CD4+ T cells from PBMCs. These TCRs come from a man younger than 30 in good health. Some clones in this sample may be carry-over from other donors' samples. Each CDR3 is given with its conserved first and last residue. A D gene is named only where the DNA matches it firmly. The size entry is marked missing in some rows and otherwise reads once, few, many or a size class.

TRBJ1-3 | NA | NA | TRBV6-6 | CASSQGRQARNTIYF | TGTGCCAGCAGTCAGGGGAGACAGGCTAGAAACACCATATATTTT
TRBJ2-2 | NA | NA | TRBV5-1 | CASSLGLITGELFF | TGCGCCAGCAGCTTGGGACTTATCACCGGGGAGCTGTTTTTT
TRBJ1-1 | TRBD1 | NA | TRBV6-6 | CASSYSGTGPEAFF | TGTGCCAGCAGTTACTCCGGGACAGGGCCTGAAGCTTTCTTT
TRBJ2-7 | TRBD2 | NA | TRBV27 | CASSSRGLGGNEQYF | TGTGCCAGCAGTTCCCGGGGACTAGGCGGGAACGAGCAGTACTTC
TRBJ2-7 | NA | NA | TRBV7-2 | CASSLVGTANYEQYF | TGTGCCAGCAGCTTAGTCGGGACTGCCAACTACGAGCAGTACTTC
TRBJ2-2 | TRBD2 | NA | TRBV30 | CAWSRGTSGGNTGELFF | TGTGCCTGGAGCAGAGGGACTAGCGGGGGAAACACCGGGGAGCTGTTTTTT
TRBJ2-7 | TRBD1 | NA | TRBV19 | CASSITGTGFEQYF | TGTGCCAGTAGTATTACCGGGACAGGGTTCGAGCAGTACTTC
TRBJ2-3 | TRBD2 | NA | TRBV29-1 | CSVEPSGSPDTQYF | TGCAGCGTTGAACCTAGCGGGAGCCCAGATACGCAGTATTTT
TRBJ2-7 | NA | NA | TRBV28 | CASSLWAGDYEQYF | TGTGCCAGCAGTTTATGGGCAGGGGACTACGAGCAGTACTTC
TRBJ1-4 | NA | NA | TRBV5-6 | CASSLKGPAATNEKLFF | TGTGCCAGCAGCTTGAAAGGTCCGGCAGCAACTAATGAAAAACTGTTTTTT
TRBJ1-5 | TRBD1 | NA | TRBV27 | CASSPRQGRKHF | TGTGCCAGCAGTCCTCGACAGGGACGGAAGCATTTT
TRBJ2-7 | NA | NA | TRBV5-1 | CASSFSTGGIYEQYF | TGCGCCAGCAGCTTTTCGACAGGAGGAATCTACGAGCAGTACTTC
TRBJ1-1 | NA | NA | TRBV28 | CASSGTILRGGTEAFF | TGTGCCAGCAGTGGGACGATTCTGAGAGGTGGCACTGAAGCTTTCTTT
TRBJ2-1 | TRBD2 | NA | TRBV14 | CASSQDLPGLAGLGNEQFF | TGTGCCAGCAGCCAAGATTTACCGGGACTAGCGGGACTGGGTAATGAGCAGTTCTTC
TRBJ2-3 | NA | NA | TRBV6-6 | CATLRHASTDTQYF | TGTGCCACCCTAAGACACGCTAGCACAGATACGCAGTATTTT
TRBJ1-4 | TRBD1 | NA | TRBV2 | CASSESPGTGKEKLFF | TGTGCCAGCAGTGAAAGCCCCGGGACAGGGAAGGAAAAACTGTTTTTT
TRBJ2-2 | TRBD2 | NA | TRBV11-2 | CASSLGLAGTGELFF | TGTGCCAGCAGCTTGGGGCTAGCGGGCACCGGGGAGCTGTTTTTT
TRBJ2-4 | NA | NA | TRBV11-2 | CASATGNHPRQYF | TGTGCCAGCGCGACCGGGAACCATCCTCGTCAGTACTTC
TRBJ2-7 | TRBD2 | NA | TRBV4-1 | CASSPSGRRYEQYF | TGCGCCAGCAGCCCCAGCGGGAGGCGCTACGAGCAGTACTTC
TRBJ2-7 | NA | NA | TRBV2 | CASSPHRGAPYEQYF | TGTGCCAGCAGTCCACACCGAGGTGCCCCCTACGAGCAGTACTTC
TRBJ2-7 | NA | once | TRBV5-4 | CASSYYEQYF | TGTGCCAGCAGCTACTACGAGCAGTACTTC
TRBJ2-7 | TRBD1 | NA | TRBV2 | CASRATGFTYEQYF | TGTGCCAGCAGGGCGACAGGGTTCACCTACGAGCAGTACTTC
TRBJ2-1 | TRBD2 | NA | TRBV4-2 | CASSQRTSGSSYNEQFF | TGTGCCAGCAGCCAGAGGACTAGCGGGAGCTCCTACAATGAGCAGTTCTTC
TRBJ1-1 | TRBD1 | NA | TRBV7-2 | CASSQGAGTEAFF | TGTGCCAGCAGCCAGGGGGCAGGGACTGAAGCTTTCTTT
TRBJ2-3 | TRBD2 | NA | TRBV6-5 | CASSYSALAGADTQYF | TGTGCCAGCAGTTACTCGGCACTAGCGGGCGCAGATACGCAGTATTTT
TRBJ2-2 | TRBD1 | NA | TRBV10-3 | CAISDEGATGELFF | TGTGCCATCAGTGACGAGGGGGCCACCGGGGAGCTGTTTTTT
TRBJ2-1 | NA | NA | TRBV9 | CASSVGVRGSSYNEQFF | TGTGCCAGCAGCGTAGGGGTAAGGGGCAGCTCCTACAATGAGCAGTTCTTC
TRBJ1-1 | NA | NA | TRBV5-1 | CASSLAAALWDEAFF | TGCGCCAGCAGCTTGGCGGCAGCCCTCTGGGATGAAGCTTTCTTT
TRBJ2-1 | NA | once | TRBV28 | CASSLAESDEQFF | TGTGCCAGCAGTCTCGCGGAATCCGATGAGCAGTTCTTC
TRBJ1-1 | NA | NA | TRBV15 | CATTIGREAFF | TGTGCCACCACGATCGGCAGAGAAGCTTTCTTT
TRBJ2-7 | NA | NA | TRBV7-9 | CASSSDTYEQYF | TGTGCCAGCAGCTCGGACACTTACGAGCAGTACTTC
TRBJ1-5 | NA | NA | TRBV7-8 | CASSLAKISRGYQPQHF | TGTGCCAGCAGCTTAGCAAAGATAAGTCGGGGGTACCAGCCCCAGCATTTT
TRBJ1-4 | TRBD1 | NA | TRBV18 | CASSLDRVGEKLFF | TGTGCCAGCTCATTAGACAGGGTCGGTGAAAAACTGTTTTTT
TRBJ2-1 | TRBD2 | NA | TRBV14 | CASGTSWGNEQFF | TGTGCCAGCGGGACTAGCTGGGGCAATGAGCAGTTCTTC
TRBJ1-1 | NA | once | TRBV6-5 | CASSYWVNTEAFF | TGTGCCAGCAGTTACTGGGTGAACACTGAAGCTTTCTTT